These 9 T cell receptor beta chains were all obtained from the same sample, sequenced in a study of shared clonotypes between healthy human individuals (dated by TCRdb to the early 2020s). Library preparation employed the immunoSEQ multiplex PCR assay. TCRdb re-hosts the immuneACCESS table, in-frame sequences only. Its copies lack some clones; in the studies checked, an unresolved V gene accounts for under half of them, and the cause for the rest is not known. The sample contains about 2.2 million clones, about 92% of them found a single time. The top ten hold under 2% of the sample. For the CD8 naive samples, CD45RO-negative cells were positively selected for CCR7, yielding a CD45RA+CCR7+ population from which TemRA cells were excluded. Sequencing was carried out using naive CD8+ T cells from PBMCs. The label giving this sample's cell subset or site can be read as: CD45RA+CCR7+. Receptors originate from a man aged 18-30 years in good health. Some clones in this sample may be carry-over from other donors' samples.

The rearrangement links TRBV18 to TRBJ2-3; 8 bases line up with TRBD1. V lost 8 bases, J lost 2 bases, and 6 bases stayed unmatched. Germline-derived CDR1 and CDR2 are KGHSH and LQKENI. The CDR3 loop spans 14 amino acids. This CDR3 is CASTGTGYTDTQYF. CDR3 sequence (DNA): TGTGCCAGCACCGGGACAGGCTACACAGATACGCAGTATTTT.

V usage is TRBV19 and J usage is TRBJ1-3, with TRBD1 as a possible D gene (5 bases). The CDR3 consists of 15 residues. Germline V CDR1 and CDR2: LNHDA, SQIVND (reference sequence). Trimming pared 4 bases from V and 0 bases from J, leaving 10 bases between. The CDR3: CASSTYGASGNTIYF. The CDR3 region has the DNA TGTGCCAGTAGTACCTATGGGGCCTCTGGAAACACCATATATTTT.

The CDR3 region is CASSTAGTLGNTIYF. The CDR3 DNA sequence: TGTGCCAGCAGCACCGCCGGGACTCTTGGAAACACCATATATTTT. This chain joins TRBV9 and TRBJ1-3, with D perhaps TRBD1 (5 bases). Trimming left V 4 bases short and J 3 bases short, with 14 bases between. This CDR3 has 15 amino acids. Germline V gives CDR1 SGDLS, CDR2 YYNGEE.

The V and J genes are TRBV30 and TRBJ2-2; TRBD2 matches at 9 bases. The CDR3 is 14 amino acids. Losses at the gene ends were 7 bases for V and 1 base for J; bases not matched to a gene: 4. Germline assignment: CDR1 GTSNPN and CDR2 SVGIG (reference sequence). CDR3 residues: CASAGGRNTGELFF. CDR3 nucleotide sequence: TGTGCCTCCGCGGGGGGGAGGAACACCGGGGAGCTGTTTTTT.

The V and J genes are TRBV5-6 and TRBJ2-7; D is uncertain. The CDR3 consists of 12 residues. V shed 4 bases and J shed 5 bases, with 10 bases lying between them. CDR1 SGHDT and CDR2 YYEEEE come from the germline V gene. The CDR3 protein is CASSKVDHEQYF. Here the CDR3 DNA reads TGTGCCAGCAGCAAGGTCGACCACGAGCAGTACTTC. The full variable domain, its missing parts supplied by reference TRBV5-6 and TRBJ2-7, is DAGVTQSPTHLIKTRGQQVTLRCSPKSGHDTVSWYQQALGQGPQFIFQYYEEEERQRGNFPDRFSGHQFPNYSSELNVNALLLGDSALYLCASSKVDHEQYFGPGTRLTVT.

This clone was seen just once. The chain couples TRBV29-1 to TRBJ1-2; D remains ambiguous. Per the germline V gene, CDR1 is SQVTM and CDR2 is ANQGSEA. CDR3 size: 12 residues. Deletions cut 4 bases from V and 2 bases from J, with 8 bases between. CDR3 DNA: TGCAGCGTTGGTGGCGGGAACTATGGCTACACCTTC. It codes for CSVGGGNYGYTF.

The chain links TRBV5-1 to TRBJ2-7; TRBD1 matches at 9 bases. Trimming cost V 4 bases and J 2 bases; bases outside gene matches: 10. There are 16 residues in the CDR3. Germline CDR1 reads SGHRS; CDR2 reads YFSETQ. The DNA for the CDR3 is TGCGCCAGCAGCAAGGAACCGGGACAGGGCCCCTACGAGCAGTACTTC. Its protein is CASSKEPGQGPYEQYF.

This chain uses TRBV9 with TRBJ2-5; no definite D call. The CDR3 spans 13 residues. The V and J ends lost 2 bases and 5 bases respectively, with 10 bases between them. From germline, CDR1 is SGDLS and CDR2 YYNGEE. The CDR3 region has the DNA TGTGCCAGCAGCGTGGGCTACACGGAGACCCAGTACTTC. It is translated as CASSVGYTETQYF.

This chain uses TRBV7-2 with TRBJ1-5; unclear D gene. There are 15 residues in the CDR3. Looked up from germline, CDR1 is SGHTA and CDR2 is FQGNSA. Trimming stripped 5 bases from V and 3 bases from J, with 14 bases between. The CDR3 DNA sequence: TGTGCCAGCAGCGCCGACCCTACCCTCAATCAGCCCCAGCATTTT. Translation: CASSADPTLNQPQHF.